The next 24 T cell receptor beta chains were all read from a single sample in a study of T cells in localized non-small cell lung cancer. Assay: immunoSEQ multiplex PCR; the TCRdb copy retains only in-frame clones and omits some. The profile shows 13,000 or so clones, about 30% of them singletons. Source: lung tumor tissue, taken before any cancer treatment. These receptors all come from a female donor over 55 with stage I lung adenocarcinoma.

This clone was seen only a few times. V usage is TRBV30 and J usage is TRBJ2-5, with D possibly being TRBD1 (5 bases). Trimming stripped 6 bases from V and 8 bases from J, with 19 bases between. The CDR3 has 13 amino acids. The germline V gene has CDR1 GTSNPN and CDR2 SVGIG (reference sequence). This chain's CDR3 is CACTVGAVGTQYF. CDR3 DNA sequence: TGTGCCTGTACGGTTGGGGCCGTAGGTACCCAGTACTTC.

This clone was seen only once. V and J are TRBV10-2 and TRBJ1-1; 7 nucleotides match TRBD1. The CDR3 covers 13 residues. Germline V gives CDR1 WSHSY, CDR2 SAAADI. The ends lost 6 bases at V and 6 bases at J; junction bases unmatched: 7. CDR3 nucleotide sequence: TGCGCCAGCAGAGGACAGGCTAGCGCTGAAGCTTTCTTT. This sequence encodes CASRGQASAEAFF.

This clone is classed as medium-sized. The chain employs TRBV11-3 and TRBJ1-5; D unclear. Germline V gene lookup returns CDR1 SGHNT and CDR2 YENEEA. Trimming removed 5 bases at V and 3 bases at J, with 11 bases between. There are 14 residues in the CDR3. This CDR3 is CASSPRRDNQPQHF. The CDR3 region has the DNA TGTGCCAGCAGCCCCAGGCGGGACAATCAGCCCCAGCATTTT. The full variable domain, in which reference TRBV11-3 and TRBJ1-5 provide the parts outside the CDR3, is EAGVVQSPRYKIIEKKQPVAFWCNPISGHNTLYWYLQNLGQGPELLIRYENEEAVDDSQLPKDRFSAERLKGVDSTLKIQPAELGDSAVYLCASSPRRDNQPQHFGDGTRLSIL.

The chain combines TRBV19 with TRBJ1-2; D call uncertain. Germline-derived CDR1 and CDR2 are LNHDA and SQIVND (reference sequence). The length of the CDR3 is 11 residues. The ends were cut back, 4 bases at V and 4 bases at J, with 4 bases in the middle. This chain's CDR3 is CASSRLYGYTF. The DNA for the CDR3 is TGTGCCAGTAGTAGGCTCTATGGCTACACCTTC.

This chain uses TRBV18 with TRBJ2-7; 7 bases map to TRBD1. This CDR3 spans 14 amino acids. Germline CDR1 and CDR2: KGHSH and LQKENI. The V gene end was trimmed by 3 bases and the J gene end by 0 bases; junction bases not matched to a gene: 2. CDR3 region: CASSPGQDSYEQYF. CDR3 bases: TGTGCCAGCTCACCCGGACAGGACTCCTACGAGCAGTACTTC.

Judged by abundance, this clone is medium-sized. The V gene is TRBV12-2, the J gene TRBJ1-4; the table's D call TRBD1 went unverified against the DNA. TRBV12-2 is termed a pseudogene. This CDR3 has 15 amino acids. Here the CDR3 reads CARRQGEATNEKLFF. CDR3 coding DNA: TGTGCCCGCCGACAGGGAGAAGCAACTAATGAAAAACTGTTTTTT.

This sequence joins TRBV28 and TRBJ2-7; 7 nucleotides match TRBD1. The V gene end was trimmed by 2 bases and the J gene end by 4 bases; junction bases not matched to a gene: 8. The CDR3 spans 15 residues. Germline V gene lookup returns CDR1 MDHEN and CDR2 SYDVKM. CDR3 in DNA: TGTGCCAGCAGTTTACGAGGGGGCCCCATTTACGAGCAGTACTTC. Amino acids: CASSLRGGPIYEQYF.

This clone occurred a few times. The chain combines TRBV18 with TRBJ1-2, with 9 bases that match TRBD1. Germline V gene lookup returns CDR1 KGHSH and CDR2 LQKENI. This CDR3 has 16 residues. Losses at the gene ends were 0 bases for V and 3 bases for J; bases not matched to a gene: 5. The CDR3 DNA reads as TGTGCCAGCTCACCACCGGGGACAGGGCAGCACTATGGCTACACCTTC. It translates to CASSPPGTGQHYGYTF.

This clone was observed many times. The chain combines TRBV4-1 with TRBJ2-1; D is undetermined. V lost 1 base and J 12 bases, leaving 13 bases between the germline ends. The CDR3 loop spans 13 amino acids. Germline V CDR1 and CDR2: MGHRA, YSYEKL. The CDR3 protein is CASSQAPGLRQFF. DNA for the CDR3: TGCGCCAGCAGCCAAGCCCCGGGTTTAAGGCAGTTCTTC.

This clone was observed a handful of times. The chain is built from TRBV19 and TRBJ1-1; perhaps TRBD1 as D (5 bases). Germline V gene data show CDR1 as LNHDA and CDR2 as SQIVND (reference sequence). The CDR3 loop spans 13 amino acids. V was cut by 6 bases and J by 3 bases, with 11 bases left in between. Here the CDR3 DNA reads TGTGCCAGTAGCTTGGGACTGGACACTGAAGCTTTCTTT. It encodes CASSLGLDTEAFF.

V is TRBV11-3 and J is TRBJ2-2; D uncertain. Germline V CDR1 and CDR2: SGHNT, YENEEA. V was trimmed by 8 bases and J by 1 base, leaving 11 bases between them. The length of the CDR3 is 14 residues. The CDR3 sequence is CASVSAVNTGELFF. The CDR3 bases are TGTGCCAGCGTGTCGGCGGTGAACACCGGGGAGCTGTTTTTT.

The CDR3 region is CATSRDVAGGYEQYF. The CDR3, as DNA: TGTGCCACCAGCAGAGACGTAGCGGGAGGGTACGAGCAGTACTTC. The chain employs TRBV15 and TRBJ2-7, with 11 bases matching TRBD2. The CDR3 length is 15 residues. Germline V gene lookup returns CDR1 LNHNV and CDR2 YYDKDF (reference sequence). The J segment lost 4 bases and the V segment lost 0 bases, leaving 2 bases of the junction unmatched. Drawing the rest from reference TRBV15 and TRBJ2-7, the complete variable domain is DAMVIQNPRYQVTQFGKPVTLSCSQTLNHNVMYWYQQKSSQAPKLLFHYYDKDFNNEADTPDNFQSRRPNTSFCFLDIRSPGLGDTAMYLCATSRDVAGGYEQYFGPGTRLTVT.

This clone is categorized as medium-sized. The rearrangement links TRBV6-7 to TRBJ1-2; D is ambiguous. TRBV6-7 is an ORF, with its function uncertain. The V end lost 5 bases, the J end lost 10 bases, and 11 bases lay between the germline ends. CDR3 length equals 11 residues. CDR3 sequence reads: CASSTLSVYTF. Written as DNA, the CDR3 is TGTGCCAGCAGTACCCTCTCGGTCTACACCTTC.

By share, this clone ranks as medium-sized. The chain's CDR3 is CASSAGTVASGRALYEQYF. CDR3 in DNA: TGTGCCAGCAGCGCGGGGACGGTTGCTAGCGGGAGGGCCCTCTACGAGCAGTACTTC. The chain has TRBV9 and TRBJ2-7, with 12 bases fitting TRBD2. The CDR3 runs to 19 residues. The germline CDR1 and CDR2 sequences are SGDLS and YYNGEE. The junction had 16 bases not matched to a gene; V was cut back by 3 bases and J by 3 bases.

The gene calls are TRBV11-3 and TRBJ1-6; no reliable D call. Trimming cost V 2 bases and J 5 bases, with 7 bases left between them. The CDR3 has 14 amino acids. CDR1 SGHNT and CDR2 YENEEA come from the germline V gene. The CDR3 protein is CASSLFGDNSPLHF. CDR3 in DNA: TGTGCCAGCAGCTTATTTGGGGATAATTCACCCCTCCACTTT.

This clone is medium-sized. The V gene is TRBV6-8, the J gene TRBJ1-6; 9 bases agree with TRBD1. Germline assignment: CDR1 MNHGY and CDR2 SAAAGT. The CDR3 has 18 amino acids. The V and J ends lost 6 bases and 11 bases, in that order; junction bases with no gene match: 20. CDR3 bases: TGTGCCAGCAGCTTTCCGGGACAGGGTCGATCTAAGGGGCCACCCCTCCACTTT. Its protein is CASSFPGQGRSKGPPLHF.

This clone was recorded a few times. The chain employs TRBV6-8 and TRBJ2-3, with a weak D call TRBD2 (6 bases). Germline loops: CDR1 MNHGY, CDR2 SAAAGT. V was cut by 7 bases and J by 7 bases, with 15 bases left in between. The CDR3 runs to 13 residues. For the CDR3, the DNA is TGTGCCAGCATTCGGGACTCTGGCAATACGCAGTATTTT. Encoded protein: CASIRDSGNTQYF.

The chain uses TRBV6-8 and TRBJ2-5; perhaps TRBD1 as D (6 bases). With 7 bases removed from V and 4 bases from J, the gap between germline ends came to 22 bases. The CDR3 sequence is 16 residues long. Germline assignment: CDR1 MNHGY and CDR2 SAAAGT. CDR3: CASTQGTSGWGETQYF. The CDR3 nucleotides read TGTGCCAGCACCCAAGGGACAAGCGGCTGGGGAGAGACCCAGTACTTC.

This clone was observed a few times. The chain carries TRBV11-3 and TRBJ1-6; no reliable D call. This CDR3 contains 18 residues. The germline V gene encodes CDR1 SGHNT and CDR2 YENEEA. Trimming left V 5 bases short and J 6 bases short, with 23 bases between. Written as DNA, the CDR3 is TGTGCCAGCAGCCGAGGGCCGGACGCCAGCTTCCGTAATTCACCCCTCCACTTT. Residues: CASSRGPDASFRNSPLHF.

This clone appeared a few times. The V gene is TRBV6-8, the J gene TRBJ2-1; 7 nucleotides match TRBD2. V shed 6 bases and J 7 bases; nucleotides not matched to a gene: 12. The V gene's germline CDR1 is MNHGY and CDR2 SAAAGT. This CDR3 is built from 15 residues. CDR3 coding DNA: TGTGCCAGCAGCTTTAGCGGGCCGAGGGATAATGAGCAGTTCTTC. The encoded protein is CASSFSGPRDNEQFF.

The chain is built from TRBV11-3 and TRBJ1-1; TRBD1 matches 7 bases. The V and J ends lost 4 bases and 2 bases, in that order; junction bases with no gene match: 13. This CDR3 spans 17 amino acids. CDR1 SGHNT and CDR2 YENEEA come from the germline V gene. In nucleotides, the CDR3 is TGTGCCAGCAGCTCCCATAGAGGTTACAGGGGAAACACTGAAGCTTTCTTT. It is translated as CASSSHRGYRGNTEAFF.

This clone appeared a few times. The chain is built from TRBV6-8 and TRBJ2-1, with a tentative D call TRBD2 (6 bases). CDR1 MNHGY and CDR2 SAAAGT come from the germline V gene. V was clipped by 3 bases and J by 6 bases, with 12 bases between them. The CDR3 extends over 14 amino acids. The CDR3 DNA reads TGTGCCAGCAGTTATGCGGGACCTCCCAATGAGCAGTTCTTC. Translated: CASSYAGPPNEQFF.

This CDR3 reads CATRDEGAINEKLFF. CDR3 DNA sequence: TGTGCCACCAGAGACGAGGGGGCGATCAATGAAAAACTGTTTTTT. The genes are TRBV15 and TRBJ1-4, with 7 bases fitting TRBD1. This CDR3 has 15 residues. Germline loops: CDR1 LNHNV, CDR2 YYDKDF (reference sequence). The junction had 9 bases not matched to a gene; V was cut back by 6 bases and J by 5 bases.

The CDR3 region has the DNA TGCGCCAGCAGTGAGCTCAGGTACAATGAGCAGTTCTTC. Translating gives CASSELRYNEQFF. The genes are TRBV10-1 and TRBJ2-1, with no clear D. The V end lost 2 bases, the J end lost 4 bases, and 6 bases lay between the germline ends. The CDR3 covers 13 residues. Germline V CDR1 and CDR2: WNHNN, SYGVQD (reference sequence).